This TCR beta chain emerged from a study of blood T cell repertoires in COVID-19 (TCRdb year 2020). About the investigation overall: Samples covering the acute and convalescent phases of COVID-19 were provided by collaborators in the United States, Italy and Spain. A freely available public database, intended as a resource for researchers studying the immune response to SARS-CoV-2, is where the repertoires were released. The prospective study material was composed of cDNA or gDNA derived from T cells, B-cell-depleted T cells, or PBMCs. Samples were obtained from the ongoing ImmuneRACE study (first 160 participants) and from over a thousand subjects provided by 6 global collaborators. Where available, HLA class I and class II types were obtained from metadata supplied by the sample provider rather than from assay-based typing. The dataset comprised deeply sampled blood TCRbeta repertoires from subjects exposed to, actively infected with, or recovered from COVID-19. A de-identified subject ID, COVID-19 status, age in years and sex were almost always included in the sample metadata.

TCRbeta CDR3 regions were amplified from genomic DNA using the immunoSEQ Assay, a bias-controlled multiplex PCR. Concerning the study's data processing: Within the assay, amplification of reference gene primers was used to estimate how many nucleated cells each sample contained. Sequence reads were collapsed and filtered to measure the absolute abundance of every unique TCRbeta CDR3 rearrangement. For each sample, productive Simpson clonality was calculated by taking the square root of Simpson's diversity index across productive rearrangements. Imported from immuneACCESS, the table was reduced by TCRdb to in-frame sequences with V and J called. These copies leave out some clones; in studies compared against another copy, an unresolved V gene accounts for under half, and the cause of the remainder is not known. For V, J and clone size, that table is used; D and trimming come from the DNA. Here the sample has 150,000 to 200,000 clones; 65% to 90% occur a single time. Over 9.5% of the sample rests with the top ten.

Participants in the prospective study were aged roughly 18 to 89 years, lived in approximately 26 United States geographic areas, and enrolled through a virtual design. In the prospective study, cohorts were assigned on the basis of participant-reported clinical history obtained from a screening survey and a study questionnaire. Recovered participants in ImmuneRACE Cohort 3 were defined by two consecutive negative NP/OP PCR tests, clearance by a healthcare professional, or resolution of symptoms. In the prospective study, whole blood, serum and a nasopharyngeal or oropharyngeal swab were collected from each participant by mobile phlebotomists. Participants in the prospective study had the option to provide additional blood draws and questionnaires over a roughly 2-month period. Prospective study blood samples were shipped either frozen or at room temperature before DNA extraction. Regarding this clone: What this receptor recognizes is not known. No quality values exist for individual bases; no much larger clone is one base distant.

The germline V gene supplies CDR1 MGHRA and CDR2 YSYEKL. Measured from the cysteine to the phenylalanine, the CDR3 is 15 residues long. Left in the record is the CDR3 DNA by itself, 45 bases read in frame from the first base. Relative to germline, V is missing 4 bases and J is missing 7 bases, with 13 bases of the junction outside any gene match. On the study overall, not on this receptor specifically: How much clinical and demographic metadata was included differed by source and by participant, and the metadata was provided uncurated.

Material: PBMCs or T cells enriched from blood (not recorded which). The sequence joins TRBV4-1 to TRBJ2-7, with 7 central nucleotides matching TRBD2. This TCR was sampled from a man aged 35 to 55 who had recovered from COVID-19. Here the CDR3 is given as CASSPLSGAMREQYF. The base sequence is TGCGCCAGCAGCCCTCTGAGCGGGGCAATGAGGGAGCAGTACTTC.